Below are 8 T cell receptor beta chains sequenced from a single sample in a study of blood T cell repertoires in COVID-19. Profiled with immunoSEQ multiplex PCR; TCRdb holds only in-frame clones, not every one. The sample holds 100,000 to 150,000 clones, over 65% seen once. Sequencing was carried out using peripheral blood. The receptors originated from a human donor with acute or convalescent COVID-19. The donor label of this sample is uncertain.

This sequence joins TRBV29-1 and TRBJ2-7, with 7 bases that match TRBD2. Germline lookup yields CDR1 SQVTM and CDR2 ANQGSEA. This CDR3 has 12 residues. V was clipped by 4 bases and J by 6 bases; unmatched bases: 6. The CDR3 coding sequence is TGCAGCGTTGTATTGGCTAGCGGCGAGCAGTACTTC. Encoded protein: CSVVLASGEQYF.

The chain links TRBV19 to TRBJ1-2; a weak D match, TRBD1 (5 bases). Germline lookup yields CDR1 LNHDA and CDR2 SQIVND (reference sequence). V shed 5 bases and J shed 4 bases, with 20 bases lying between them. This CDR3 is 16 amino acids long. CDR3: CASSRPGAGNFYGYTF. The CDR3 DNA reads TGTGCCAGTAGTCGACCTGGGGCAGGCAATTTCTATGGCTACACCTTC.

This clone was detected ten times or more. The rearrangement joins TRBV3-1 (or the pseudogene TRBV3-2) to TRBJ2-3, with TRBD1 matching 8 bases. V dropped 5 bases and J dropped 8; count of bases not matched to a gene: 6. The germline V gene has CDR1 LGHDT and CDR2 YNNKEL (reference sequence). The CDR3 totals 13 residues. CDR3 nucleotides: TGTGCCAGCAGCTTGACAGGGGTTGGTACGCAGTATTTT. Its protein product is CASSLTGVGTQYF.

The chain uses TRBV7-2 and TRBJ2-7; no firm D call. Trimming took 3 bases from V and 5 from J, leaving 11 bases between them. There are 13 residues in the CDR3. Germline-derived CDR1 and CDR2 are SGHTA and FQGNSA. The CDR3 DNA is TGTGCCAGCAGCTTGGAAATTAGCAACGAGCAGTACTTC. This sequence encodes CASSLEISNEQYF.

The chain uses TRBV7-9 and TRBJ2-5; weak D call: TRBD1 (6 bases). The CDR3 sequence is 16 residues long. CDR1 and CDR2 (germline): SEHNR, FQNEAQ (reference sequence). Trimming removed 2 bases from V and 1 base from J, with 14 bases in between. Here the CDR3 DNA reads TGTGCCAGCAGCTTACGTCCAGGGGTTCGCCAAGAGACCCAGTACTTC. As protein: CASSLRPGVRQETQYF.

This sequence joins TRBV19 and TRBJ2-7, with a possible D match to TRBD2 (6 bases). The germline V gene encodes CDR1 LNHDA and CDR2 SQIVND (reference sequence). V lost 6 bases and J lost 3, with 15 bases in between. This CDR3 contains 14 residues. The CDR3 nucleotides are TGTGCCAGTAGCACCCGGGAGAGATTCTACGAGCAGTACTTC. The encoded protein is CASSTRERFYEQYF.

V is TRBV5-1 and J is TRBJ1-1, with 8 bases that match TRBD1. This CDR3 has 16 amino acids. Germline V lookup: CDR1 SGHRS, CDR2 YFSETQ. Trimming removed 4 bases from V and 4 bases from J; junction bases left unmatched: 12. The CDR3 loop is CASSPALTGAGTEAFF. In DNA, the CDR3 is TGCGCCAGCAGCCCCGCATTGACAGGGGCGGGCACTGAAGCTTTCTTT.

This clone came up once. The chain employs TRBV3-1 (or the pseudogene TRBV3-2) and TRBJ2-1; 8 bases match TRBD1. The germline V gene encodes CDR1 LGHDT and CDR2 YNNKEL (reference sequence). The CDR3 totals 14 residues. V dropped 4 bases and J dropped 9; count of bases not matched to a gene: 8. The CDR3: CASSRGQAVTEQFF. CDR3 bases: TGTGCCAGCAGCCGGGGACAGGCGGTCACTGAGCAGTTCTTC.